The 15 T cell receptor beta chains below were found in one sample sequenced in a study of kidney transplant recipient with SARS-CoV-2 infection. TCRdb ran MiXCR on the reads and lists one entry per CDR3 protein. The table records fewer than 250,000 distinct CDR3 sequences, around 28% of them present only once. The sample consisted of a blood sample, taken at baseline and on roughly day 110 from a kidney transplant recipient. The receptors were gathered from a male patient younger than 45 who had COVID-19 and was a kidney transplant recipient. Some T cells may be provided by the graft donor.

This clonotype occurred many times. CDR3 protein: CASSVSYTAGKTYGYTF. CDR3 bases: TGTGCCAGCAGTGTGTCCTACACAGCAGGAAAGACCTATGGCTACACCTTC. The chain combines TRBV12-3 or TRBV12-4 with TRBJ1-2; D is unclear. The V end lost 5 bases, the J end lost 4 bases, and 23 bases lay between the germline ends. There are 17 residues in the CDR3.

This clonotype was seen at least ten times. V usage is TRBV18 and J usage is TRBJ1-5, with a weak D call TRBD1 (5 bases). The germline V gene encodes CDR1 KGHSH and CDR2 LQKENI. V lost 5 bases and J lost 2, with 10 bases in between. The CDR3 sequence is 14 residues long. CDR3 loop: CASSAQEGNQPQHF. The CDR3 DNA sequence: TGTGCCAGCTCAGCACAGGAGGGCAATCAGCCCCAGCATTTT.

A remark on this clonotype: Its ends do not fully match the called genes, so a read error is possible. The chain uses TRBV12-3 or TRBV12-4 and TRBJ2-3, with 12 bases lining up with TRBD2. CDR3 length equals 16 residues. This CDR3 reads CTSSSRTSGATDTQYF. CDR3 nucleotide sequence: TGTACCAGCAGTTCACGGACTAGCGGGGCCACAGATACGCAGTATTTT.

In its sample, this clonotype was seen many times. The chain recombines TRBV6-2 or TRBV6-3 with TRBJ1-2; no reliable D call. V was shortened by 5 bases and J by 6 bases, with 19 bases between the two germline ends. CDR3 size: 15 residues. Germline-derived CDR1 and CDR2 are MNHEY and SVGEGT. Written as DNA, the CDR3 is TGTGCCAGCAGTCTATCGGGTTCGAGGAAAAATGGCTACACCTTC. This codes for CASSLSGSRKNGYTF.

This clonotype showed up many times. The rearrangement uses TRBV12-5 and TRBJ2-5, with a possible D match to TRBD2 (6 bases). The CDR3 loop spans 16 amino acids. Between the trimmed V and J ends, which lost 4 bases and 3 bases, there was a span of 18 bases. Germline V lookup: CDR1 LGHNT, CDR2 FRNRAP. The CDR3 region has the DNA TGTGCTAGTGGTTCCCCCACCGTGTCGGGAGAAGAGACCCAGTACTTC. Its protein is CASGSPTVSGEETQYF.

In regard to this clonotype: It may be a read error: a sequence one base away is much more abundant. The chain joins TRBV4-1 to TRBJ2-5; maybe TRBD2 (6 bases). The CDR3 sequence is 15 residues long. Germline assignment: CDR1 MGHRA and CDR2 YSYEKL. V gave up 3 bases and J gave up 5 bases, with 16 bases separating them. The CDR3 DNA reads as TGCGCCAGCAGCCAGCTACTAGCCGGGTATGAGACCCAGTACTTC. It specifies CASSQLLAGYETQYF.

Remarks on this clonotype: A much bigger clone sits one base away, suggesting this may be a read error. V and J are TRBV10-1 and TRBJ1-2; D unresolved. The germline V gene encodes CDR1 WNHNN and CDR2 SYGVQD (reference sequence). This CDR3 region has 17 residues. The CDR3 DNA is TGCGCCAGCAGTTTTGATGGAAGATCGCGAAAGACCTATGACTACACCTTC. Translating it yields CASSFDGRSRKTYDYTF.

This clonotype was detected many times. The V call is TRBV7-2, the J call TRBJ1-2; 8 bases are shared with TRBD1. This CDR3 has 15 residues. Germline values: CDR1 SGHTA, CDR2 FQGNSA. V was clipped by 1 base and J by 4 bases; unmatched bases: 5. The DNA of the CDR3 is TGTGCCAGCAGCTTAGAACAGGGGGATAGCTATGGCTACACCTTC. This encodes CASSLEQGDSYGYTF.

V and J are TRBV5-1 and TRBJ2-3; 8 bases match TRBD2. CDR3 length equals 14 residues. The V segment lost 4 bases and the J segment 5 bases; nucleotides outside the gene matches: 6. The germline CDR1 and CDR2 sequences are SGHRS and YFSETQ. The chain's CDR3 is CASSPDAGGDTQYF. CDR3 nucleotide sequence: TGCGCCAGCAGCCCCGACGCGGGAGGAGATACGCAGTATTTT.

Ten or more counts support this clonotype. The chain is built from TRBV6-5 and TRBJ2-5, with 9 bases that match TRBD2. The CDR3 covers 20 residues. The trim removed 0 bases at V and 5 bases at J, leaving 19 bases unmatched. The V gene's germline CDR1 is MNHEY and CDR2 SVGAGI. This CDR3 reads CASSYSIIGPSGGRGETQYF. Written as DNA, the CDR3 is TGTGCCAGCAGTTACTCGATAATCGGACCTAGTGGCGGGAGGGGGGAGACCCAGTACTTC.

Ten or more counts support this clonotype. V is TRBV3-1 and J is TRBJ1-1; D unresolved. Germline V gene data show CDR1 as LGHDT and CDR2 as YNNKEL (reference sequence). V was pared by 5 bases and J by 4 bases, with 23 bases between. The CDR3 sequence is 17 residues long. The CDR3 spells CASSVEFPISIRTEAFF. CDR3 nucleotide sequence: TGTGCCAGCAGCGTAGAATTTCCCATTTCAATTCGCACTGAAGCTTTCTTT.

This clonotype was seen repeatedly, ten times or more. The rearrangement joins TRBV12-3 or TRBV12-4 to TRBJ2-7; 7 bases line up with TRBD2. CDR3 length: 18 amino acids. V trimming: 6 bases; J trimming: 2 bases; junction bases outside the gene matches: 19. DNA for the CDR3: TGTGCCAGCAGCCGGGAACGGGGGGACTCGCGACGAACCTACGAGCAGTACTTC. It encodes CASSRERGDSRRTYEQYF.

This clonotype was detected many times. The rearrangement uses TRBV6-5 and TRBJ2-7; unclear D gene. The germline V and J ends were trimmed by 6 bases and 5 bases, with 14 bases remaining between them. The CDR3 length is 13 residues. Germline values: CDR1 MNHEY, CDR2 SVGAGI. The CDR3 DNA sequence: TGTGCCAGCAGCTTTGGACGGAACAACGAGCAGTACTTC. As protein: CASSFGRNNEQYF.

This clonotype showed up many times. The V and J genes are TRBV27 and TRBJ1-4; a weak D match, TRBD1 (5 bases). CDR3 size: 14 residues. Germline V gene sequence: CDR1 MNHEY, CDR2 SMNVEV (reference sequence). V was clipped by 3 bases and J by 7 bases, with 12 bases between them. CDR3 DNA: TGTGCCAGCAGTTTCATAGGGGCCTCTGAAAAACTGTTTTTT. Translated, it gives CASSFIGASEKLFF.

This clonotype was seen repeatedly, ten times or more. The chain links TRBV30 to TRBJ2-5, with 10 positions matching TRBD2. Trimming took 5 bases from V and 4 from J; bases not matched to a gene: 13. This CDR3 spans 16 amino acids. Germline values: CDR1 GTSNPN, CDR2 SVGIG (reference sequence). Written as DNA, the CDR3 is TGTGCCTGGTCCCCCTTCAGCGGGAGGGCCGGAGAGACCCAGTACTTC. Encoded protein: CAWSPFSGRAGETQYF.